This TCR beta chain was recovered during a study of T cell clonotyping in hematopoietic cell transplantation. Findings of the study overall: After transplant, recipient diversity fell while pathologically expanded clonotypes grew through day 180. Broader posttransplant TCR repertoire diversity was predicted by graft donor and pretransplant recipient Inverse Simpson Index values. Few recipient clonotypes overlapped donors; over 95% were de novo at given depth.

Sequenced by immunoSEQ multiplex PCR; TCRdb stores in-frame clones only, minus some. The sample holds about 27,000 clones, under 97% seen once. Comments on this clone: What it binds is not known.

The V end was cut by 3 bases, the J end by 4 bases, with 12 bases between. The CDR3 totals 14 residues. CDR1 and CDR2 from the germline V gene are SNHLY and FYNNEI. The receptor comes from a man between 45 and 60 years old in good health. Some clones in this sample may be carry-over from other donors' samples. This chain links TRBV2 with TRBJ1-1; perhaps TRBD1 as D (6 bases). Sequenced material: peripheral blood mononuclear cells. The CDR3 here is CASSDNRVVTEAFF. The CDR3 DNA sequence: TGTGCCAGCAGTGACAACAGGGTGGTCACTGAAGCTTTCTTT.